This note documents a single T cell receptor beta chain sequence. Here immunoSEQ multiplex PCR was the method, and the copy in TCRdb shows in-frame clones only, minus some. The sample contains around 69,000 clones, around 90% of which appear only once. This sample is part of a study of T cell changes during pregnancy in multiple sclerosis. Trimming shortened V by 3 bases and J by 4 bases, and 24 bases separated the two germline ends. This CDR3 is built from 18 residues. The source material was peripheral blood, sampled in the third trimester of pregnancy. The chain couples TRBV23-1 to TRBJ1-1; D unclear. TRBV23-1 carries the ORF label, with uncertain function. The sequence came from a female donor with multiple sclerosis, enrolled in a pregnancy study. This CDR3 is CASSQLTRILRRVTEAFF. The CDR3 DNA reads TGCGCCAGCAGTCAGCTGACCCGGATACTGAGGCGGGTCACTGAAGCTTTCTTT.